This T cell receptor beta chain originates from a study of shared clonotypes between healthy human individuals. Study conclusions and caveats: Memory subsets had estimated richness that was generally smaller than that of naive subsets.

This was a deep-level run. Genomic DNA (from each subset) was split evenly across several immunoSEQ plates. Repertoires were generated with immunoSEQ multiplex PCR, while TCRdb's copy carries only in-frame clones and drops some. The table lists a few million clones, approximately 95% of them singletons. Comments on this clone: Antigen: not known.

Per germline, CDR1 SQVTM and CDR2 ANQGSEA. CDR3 size: 14 residues. Between the trimmed V and J ends, which lost 6 bases and 6 bases, there was a span of 18 bases. This sequence originates from a man aged 18 to 29 in good health. What was sequenced was naive CD4+ T cells sorted from blood. The subset is: CD45RA+ positively selected. This sequence joins TRBV29-1 and TRBJ2-1, with D perhaps matching TRBD2 (5 bases). Written as DNA, the CDR3 is TGCAGCGTGGGGAGAGGGAGTTCTGCCAATGAGCAGTTCTTC. This sequence encodes CSVGRGSSANEQFF.